This T cell receptor (beta chain) was sequenced during a study of blood T cell repertoires in COVID-19. About the research overall: Samples taken during acute and convalescent COVID-19 were collected in the United States, Italy and Spain.

As processed by the authors: Amplified reference gene primers provided the basis for estimating nucleated cell counts. Generated by immunoSEQ multiplex PCR, the TCRdb table keeps only in-frame clones and is missing some. The D gene and trimming were derived from the DNA, and the V and J assignments and clone size from that table. The data show around 300,000 clones, around 91% seen once. CDR1 is SGHAT and CDR2 is FQNNGV in the germline V gene. V was cut by 2 bases and J by 3 bases, with 14 bases left in between. The CDR3 runs 15 residues. Cohorts were determined from participant-reported clinical history.

The chain recombines TRBV11-2 with TRBJ2-7; D remains unclear. The sample taken for sequencing was PBMCs or T cells enriched from blood (not recorded which). The sequence was obtained from a woman between 18 and 30 years old with acute COVID-19. The CDR3 sequence: CASSLTSSGLYEQYF. In DNA form, the CDR3 reads TGTGCCAGCAGCTTAACCAGTTCTGGTCTCTACGAGCAGTACTTC.